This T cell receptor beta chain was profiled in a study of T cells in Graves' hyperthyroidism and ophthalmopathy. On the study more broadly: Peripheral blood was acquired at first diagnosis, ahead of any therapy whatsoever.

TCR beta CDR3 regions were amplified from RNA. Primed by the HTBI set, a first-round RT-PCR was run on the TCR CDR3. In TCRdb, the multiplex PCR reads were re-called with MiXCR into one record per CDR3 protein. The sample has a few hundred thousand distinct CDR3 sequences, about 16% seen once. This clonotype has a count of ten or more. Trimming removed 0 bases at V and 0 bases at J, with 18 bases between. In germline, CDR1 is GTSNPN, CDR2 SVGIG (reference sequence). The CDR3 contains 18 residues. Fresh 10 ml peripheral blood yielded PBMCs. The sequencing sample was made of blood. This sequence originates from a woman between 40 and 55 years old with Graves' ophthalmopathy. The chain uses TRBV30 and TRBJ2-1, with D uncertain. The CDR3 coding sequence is TGTGCCTGGAGTGTCCCACCATGGACCACAAGCTCCTACAATGAGCAGTTCTTC. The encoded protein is CAWSVPPWTTSSYNEQFF.